These 13 T cell receptor beta chains were sequenced from one sample in a study of T cells after somatic rescue of genetic block. Clones were sequenced by immunoSEQ multiplex PCR, and TCRdb holds only the in-frame ones, with some missing. The data contain tens of thousands of clones, 85% to 95% of them seen just once; the ten biggest clones take up roughly 3%. The sample taken for sequencing was peripheral blood mononuclear cells (PBMCs). The origin of the receptors is a man between 40 and 49 years old.

This clone was counted a few times. The chain employs TRBV2 and TRBJ2-6; D unresolved. V was pared by 6 bases and J by 5 bases, with 11 bases between. Germline CDR1 is SNHLY and CDR2 is FYNNEI. This CDR3 is built from 14 residues. The DNA for the CDR3 is TGTGCCAGCAGCCCCTCAGGCTGGGCCAACGTCCTGACTTTC. Its protein product is CASSPSGWANVLTF.

The V call is TRBV4-1, the J call TRBJ2-7; tentatively, D is TRBD1 (5 bases). The CDR3 is 15 residues long. Germline loops: CDR1 MGHRA, CDR2 YSYEKL. Trimming removed 6 bases at V and 0 bases at J, with 15 bases between. The CDR3 protein is CASRAKIQGSYEQYF. In nucleotides, the CDR3 is TGCGCCAGCAGAGCCAAGATCCAGGGCTCCTACGAGCAGTACTTC.

As regards this clone: Other DNA sequences in this specimen translate into the identical CDR3. The chain combines TRBV7-2 with TRBJ1-4; no firm D call. Germline assignment: CDR1 SGHTA and CDR2 FQGNSA. The CDR3 runs to 15 residues. Trimming cost V 3 bases and J 0 bases, with 8 bases left between them. CDR3 amino acids: CASSFHSATNEKLFF. The CDR3 nucleotides read TGTGCCAGCAGCTTCCACAGTGCAACTAATGAAAAACTGTTTTTT.

This clone was seen just once. The rearrangement joins TRBV7-8 to TRBJ1-1; D gene unclear. CDR1 is SGHVS and CDR2 is FQNEAQ in the germline V gene. V was pared by 3 bases and J by 4 bases, with 3 bases between. There are 11 residues in the CDR3. The CDR3 loop reads CASSLVTEAFF. CDR3 sequence (DNA): TGTGCCAGCAGCTTGGTCACTGAAGCTTTCTTT.

The chain carries TRBV5-1 and TRBJ2-7; 7 positions agree with TRBD1. The CDR3 spans 17 residues. Trimming cost V 3 bases and J 1 base; bases outside gene matches: 13. Germline values: CDR1 SGHRS, CDR2 YFSETQ. The CDR3 bases are TGCGCCAGCAGCTCCTCTAGGGCAGGGGGTGGGTCCTACGAGCAGTACTTC. It translates to CASSSSRAGGGSYEQYF. Complete variable domain (other parts from reference TRBV5-1 and TRBJ2-7): KAGVTQTPRYLIKTRGQQVTLSCSPISGHRSVSWYQQTPGQGLQFLFEYFSETQRNKGNFPGRFSGRQFSNSRSEMNVSTLELGDSALYLCASSSSRAGGGSYEQYFGPGTRLTVT.

V usage is TRBV7-8 and J usage is TRBJ2-6; 8 bases are a match to TRBD2. In germline, CDR1 is SGHVS, CDR2 FQNEAQ. Trimming removed 4 bases from V and 2 bases from J; junction bases left unmatched: 7. The CDR3 loop spans 17 amino acids. This CDR3 reads CASSSPRGGAGANVLTF. CDR3 in DNA: TGTGCCAGCAGCTCGCCTCGGGGGGGCGCTGGGGCCAACGTCCTGACTTTC.

The chain recombines TRBV10-1 with TRBJ2-7; weak D call: TRBD2 (6 bases). This CDR3 is built from 14 residues. Germline-derived CDR1 and CDR2 are WNHNN and SYGVQD (reference sequence). Trimming removed 5 bases at V and 2 bases at J, with 13 bases between. The CDR3 here is CASSPTRMAYEQYF. In DNA, the CDR3 is TGCGCCAGCAGTCCGACTAGAATGGCCTACGAGCAGTACTTC.

The V call is TRBV9, the J call TRBJ2-1; D remains unclear. The germline gives CDR1 SGDLS, CDR2 YYNGEE. Trimming took 4 bases from V and 7 from J, leaving 12 bases between them. The CDR3 runs to 13 residues. CDR3 coding DNA: TGTGCCAGCAGCTCCACTTACGGGAATGAGCAGTTCTTC. Translation: CASSSTYGNEQFF.

This clone occurred once. This chain joins TRBV14 and TRBJ1-1; a weak D match, TRBD1 (5 bases). CDR1 is SGHDN and CDR2 is FVKESK in the germline V gene. This CDR3 has 17 residues. Trimming removed 0 bases from V and 0 bases from J, with 14 bases in between. The CDR3 DNA follows: TGTGCCAGCAGCCAAGATCTGGGACCCGCCGTGAACACTGAAGCTTTCTTT. Translated, it gives CASSQDLGPAVNTEAFF. The full variable domain, rest sourced from reference TRBV14 and TRBJ1-1, is EAGVTQFPSHSVIEKGQTVTLRCDPISGHDNLYWYRRVMGKEIKFLLHFVKESKQDESGMPNNRFLAERTGGTYSTLKVQPAELEDSGVYFCASSQDLGPAVNTEAFFGQGTRLTVV.

The V call is TRBV4-1, the J call TRBJ1-2; weak D call: TRBD1 (5 bases). The V end lost 4 bases, the J end lost 3 bases, and 18 bases lay between the germline ends. The CDR3 extends over 16 amino acids. Germline assignment: CDR1 MGHRA and CDR2 YSYEKL. The CDR3 is CASSPVRGRKDYGYTF. As DNA, the CDR3 is TGCGCCAGCAGCCCGGTCCGGGGCAGGAAAGACTATGGCTACACCTTC.

The chain joins TRBV6-5 to TRBJ1-2; D not resolved. The CDR3 contains 15 residues. Germline lookup yields CDR1 MNHEY and CDR2 SVGAGI. Trimming stripped 5 bases from V and 3 bases from J, with 16 bases between. The CDR3 DNA sequence: TGTGCCAGCAGTCCGTTCCGCGGCACCCACTATGGCTACACCTTC. This gives the protein CASSPFRGTHYGYTF.

The chain couples TRBV18 to TRBJ2-1, with D hard to call. Looked up from germline, CDR1 is KGHSH and CDR2 is LQKENI. V was shortened by 6 bases and J by 6 bases, with 18 bases between the two germline ends. The CDR3 consists of 15 residues. The CDR3 reads CASSTTSRGTNEQFF. The DNA of the CDR3 is TGTGCCAGCTCCACCACAAGCCGTGGTACCAATGAGCAGTTCTTC.

This chain joins TRBV6-5 and TRBJ2-2; D possibly corresponds to TRBD1 (6 bases). CDR3 length: 15 residues. The V gene lost 6 bases and the J gene lost 2 bases, with 13 bases spanning the gap. Germline assignment: CDR1 MNHEY and CDR2 SVGAGI. The CDR3 bases are TGTGCCAGCAGGTCCGGGACAACCAACACCGGGGAGCTGTTTTTT. This gives the protein CASRSGTTNTGELFF.